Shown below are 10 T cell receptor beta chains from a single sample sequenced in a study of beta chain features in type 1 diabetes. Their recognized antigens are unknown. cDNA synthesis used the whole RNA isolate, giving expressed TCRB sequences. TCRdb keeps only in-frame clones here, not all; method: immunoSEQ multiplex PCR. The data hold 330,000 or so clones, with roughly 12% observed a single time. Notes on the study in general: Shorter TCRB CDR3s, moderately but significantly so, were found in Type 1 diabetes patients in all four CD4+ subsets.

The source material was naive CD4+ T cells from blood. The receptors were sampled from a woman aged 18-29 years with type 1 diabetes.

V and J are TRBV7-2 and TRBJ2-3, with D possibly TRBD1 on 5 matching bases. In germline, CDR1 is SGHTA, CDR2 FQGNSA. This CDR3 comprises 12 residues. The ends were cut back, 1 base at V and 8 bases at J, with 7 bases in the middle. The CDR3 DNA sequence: TGTGCCAGCAGCTTAGACCAGGGTACGCAGTATTTT. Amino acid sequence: CASSLDQGTQYF. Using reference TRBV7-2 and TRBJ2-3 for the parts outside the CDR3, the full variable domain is GAGVSQSPSNKVTEKGKDVELRCDPISGHTALYWYRQSLGQGLEFLIYFQGNSAPDKSGLPSDRFSAERTGGSVSTLTIQRTQQEDSAVYLCASSLDQGTQYFGPGTRLTVL.

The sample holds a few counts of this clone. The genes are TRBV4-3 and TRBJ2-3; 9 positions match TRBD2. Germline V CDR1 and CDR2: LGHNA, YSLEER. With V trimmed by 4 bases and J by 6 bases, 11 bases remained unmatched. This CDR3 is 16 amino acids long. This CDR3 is CASSPSSSGGRDTQYF. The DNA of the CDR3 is TGCGCCAGCAGCCCCTCGTCGAGCGGGGGGCGGGATACGCAGTATTTT.

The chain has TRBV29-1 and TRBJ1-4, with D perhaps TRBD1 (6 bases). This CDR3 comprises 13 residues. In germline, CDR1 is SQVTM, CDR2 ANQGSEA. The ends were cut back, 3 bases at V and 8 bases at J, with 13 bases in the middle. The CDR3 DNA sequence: TGCAGCGTTGACACAGGGTGGGGCGAAAAACTGTTTTTT. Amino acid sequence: CSVDTGWGEKLFF.

CDR3 coding DNA: TGTGCCAGCAGCTCGAGGACAGGGGCCTACGAGCAGTACTTC. This translates into CASSSRTGAYEQYF. The genes are TRBV11-3 and TRBJ2-7; 9 bases line up with TRBD1. Trimming removed 4 bases from V and 2 bases from J; junction bases left unmatched: 3. This CDR3 spans 14 amino acids. Germline CDR1 is SGHNT and CDR2 is YENEEA.

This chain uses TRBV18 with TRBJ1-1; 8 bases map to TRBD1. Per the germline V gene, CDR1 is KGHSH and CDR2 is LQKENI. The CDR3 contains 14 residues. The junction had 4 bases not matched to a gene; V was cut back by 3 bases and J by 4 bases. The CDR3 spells CASSPGQVSTEAFF. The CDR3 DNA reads TGTGCCAGCTCACCGGGACAGGTGTCCACTGAAGCTTTCTTT.

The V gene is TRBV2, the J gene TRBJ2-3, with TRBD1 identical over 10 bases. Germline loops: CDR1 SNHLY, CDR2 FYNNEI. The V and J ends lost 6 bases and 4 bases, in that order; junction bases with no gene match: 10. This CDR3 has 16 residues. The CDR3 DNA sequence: TGTGCCAGCAGACAAAGGGACAGGGGTCTCGCAGATACGCAGTATTTT. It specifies CASRQRDRGLADTQYF.

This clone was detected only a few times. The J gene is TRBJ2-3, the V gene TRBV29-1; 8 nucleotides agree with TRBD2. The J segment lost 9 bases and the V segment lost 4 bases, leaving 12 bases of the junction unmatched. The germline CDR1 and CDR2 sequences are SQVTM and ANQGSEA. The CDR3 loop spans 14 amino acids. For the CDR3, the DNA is TGCAGCGTTGGCCCAGCGGGAGTCAGTAAGACGCAGTATTTT. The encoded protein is CSVGPAGVSKTQYF.

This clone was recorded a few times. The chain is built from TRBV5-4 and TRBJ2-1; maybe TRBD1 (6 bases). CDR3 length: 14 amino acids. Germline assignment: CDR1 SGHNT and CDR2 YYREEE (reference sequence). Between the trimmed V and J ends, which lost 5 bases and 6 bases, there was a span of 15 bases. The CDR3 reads CASSHKDRGNEQFF. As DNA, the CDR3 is TGTGCCAGCAGTCACAAGGACAGAGGCAATGAGCAGTTCTTC.

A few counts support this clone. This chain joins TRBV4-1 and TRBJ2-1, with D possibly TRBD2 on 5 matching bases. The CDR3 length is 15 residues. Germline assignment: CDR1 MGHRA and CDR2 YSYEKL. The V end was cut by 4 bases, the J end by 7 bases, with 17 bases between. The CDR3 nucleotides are TGCGCCAGCAGCCTCGGACTTCTAAATCGGAATGAGCAGTTCTTC. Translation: CASSLGLLNRNEQFF.

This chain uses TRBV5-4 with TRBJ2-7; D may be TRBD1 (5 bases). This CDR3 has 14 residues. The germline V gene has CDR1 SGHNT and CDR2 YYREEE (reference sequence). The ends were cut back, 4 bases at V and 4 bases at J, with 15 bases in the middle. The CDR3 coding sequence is TGTGCCAGCAGCATCACGACAGCCTCATACGAGCAGTACTTC. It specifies CASSITTASYEQYF.